This T cell receptor (beta chain) was identified in a study of shared clonotypes between healthy human individuals. Study results and caveats: Roughly 5% of naive CD4 clonotypes were shared across a few donors.

Method: immunoSEQ multiplex PCR; TCRdb's copy keeps in-frame clones and lacks some. The table shows 550,000 to 850,000 clones, with roughly 72% occurring only once. There are 15 residues in the CDR3. The V gene lost 9 bases and the J gene lost 9 bases, with 24 bases spanning the gap. The germline CDR1 and CDR2 sequences are SNHLY and FYNNEI. Comment on this clone: Its specificity is unknown.

Input material: memory CD4+ T cells sorted from blood. Documented subset: CD45RA-negative fraction. The chain links TRBV2 to TRBJ1-3; unclear D gene. This clonotype was obtained from a woman in her 30s in good health. The CDR3 DNA follows: TGTGCCAGGGATAACAGCCTCTCCCCTTCTAGCACCATATATTTT. This sequence encodes CARDNSLSPSSTIYF.